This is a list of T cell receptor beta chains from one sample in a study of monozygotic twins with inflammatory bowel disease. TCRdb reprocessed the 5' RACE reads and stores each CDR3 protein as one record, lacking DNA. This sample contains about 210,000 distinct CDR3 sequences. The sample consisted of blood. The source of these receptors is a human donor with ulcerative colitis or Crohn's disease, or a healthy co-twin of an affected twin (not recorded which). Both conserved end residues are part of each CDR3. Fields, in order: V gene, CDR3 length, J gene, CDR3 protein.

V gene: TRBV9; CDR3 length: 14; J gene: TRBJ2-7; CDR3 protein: CASSVKGAGYEQYF
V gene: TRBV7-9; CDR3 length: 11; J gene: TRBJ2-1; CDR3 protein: CASSFNNEQFF
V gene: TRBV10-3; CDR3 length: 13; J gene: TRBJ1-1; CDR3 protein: CAIRDLENTEAFF
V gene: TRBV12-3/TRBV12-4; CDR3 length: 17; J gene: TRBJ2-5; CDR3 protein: CASSYGVSGDLVVAQYF
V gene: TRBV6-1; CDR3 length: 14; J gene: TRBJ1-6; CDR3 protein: CASKRGPNNSPLHF
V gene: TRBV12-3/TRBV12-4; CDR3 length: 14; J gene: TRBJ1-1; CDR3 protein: CASSLGVGNTEAFF
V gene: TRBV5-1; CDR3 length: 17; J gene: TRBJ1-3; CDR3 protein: CASSPTVGTSSGNTIYF
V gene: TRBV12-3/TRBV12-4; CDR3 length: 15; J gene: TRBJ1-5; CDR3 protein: CASSSLYRGGQPQHF
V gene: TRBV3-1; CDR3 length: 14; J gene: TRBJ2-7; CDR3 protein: CASSQGSGAREQYF
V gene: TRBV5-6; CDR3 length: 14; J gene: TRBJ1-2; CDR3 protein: CASSLFRVNYGYTF
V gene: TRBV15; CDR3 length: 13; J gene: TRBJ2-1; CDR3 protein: CATSRTGGNEQFF
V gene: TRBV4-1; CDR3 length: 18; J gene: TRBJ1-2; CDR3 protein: CASSQQLRGAGDNYGYTF
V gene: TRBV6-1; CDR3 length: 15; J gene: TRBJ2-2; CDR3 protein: CASSPRTGHTGELFF
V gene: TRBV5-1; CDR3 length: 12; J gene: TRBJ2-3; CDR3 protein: CASSLALDTQYF
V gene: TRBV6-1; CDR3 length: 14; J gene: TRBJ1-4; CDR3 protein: CASTRRRGNEKLFF
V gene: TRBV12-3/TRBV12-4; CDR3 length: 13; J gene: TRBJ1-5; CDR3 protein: CASSLVWNQPQHF
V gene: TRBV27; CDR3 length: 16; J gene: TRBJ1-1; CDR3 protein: CASSSLRQGLGSEAFF
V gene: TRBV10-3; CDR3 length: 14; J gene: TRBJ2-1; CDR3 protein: CAISGGDSGNEQFF
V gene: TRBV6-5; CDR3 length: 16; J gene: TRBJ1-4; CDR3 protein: CASSYSIARGDEKLFF
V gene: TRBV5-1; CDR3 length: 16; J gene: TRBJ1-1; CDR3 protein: CASSPTSGLVLTEAFF
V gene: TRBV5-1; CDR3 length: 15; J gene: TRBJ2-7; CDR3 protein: CASSLATTQTYEQYF
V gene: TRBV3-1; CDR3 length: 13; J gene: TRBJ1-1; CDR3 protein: CASSQTLNTEAFF
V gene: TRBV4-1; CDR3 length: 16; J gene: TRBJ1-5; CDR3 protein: CASSTAPQDSNQPQHF